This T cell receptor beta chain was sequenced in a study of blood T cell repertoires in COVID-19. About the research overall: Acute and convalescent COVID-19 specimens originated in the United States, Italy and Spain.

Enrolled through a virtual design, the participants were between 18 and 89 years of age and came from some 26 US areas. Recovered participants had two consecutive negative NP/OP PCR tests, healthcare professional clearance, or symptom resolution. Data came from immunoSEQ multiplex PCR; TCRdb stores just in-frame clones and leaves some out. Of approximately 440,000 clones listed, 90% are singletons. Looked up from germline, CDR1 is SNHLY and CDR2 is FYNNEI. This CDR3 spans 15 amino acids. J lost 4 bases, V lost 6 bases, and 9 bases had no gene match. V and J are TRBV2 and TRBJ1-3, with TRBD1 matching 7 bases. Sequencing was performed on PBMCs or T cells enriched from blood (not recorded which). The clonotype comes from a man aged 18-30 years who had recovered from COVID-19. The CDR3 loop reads CASRSGDRAGNTIYF. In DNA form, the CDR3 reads TGTGCCAGCAGGAGCGGAGACAGGGCGGGAAACACCATATATTTT.